This T cell receptor (beta chain) is drawn from a study of T cell changes during pregnancy in multiple sclerosis. The V and J ends lost 2 bases and 5 bases respectively, with 9 bases between them. The germline V gene encodes CDR1 MNHEY and CDR2 SMNVEV (reference sequence). CDR3 length equals 13 residues. Sequencing was performed with immunoSEQ multiplex PCR; in TCRdb, only in-frame clones are kept and a portion is missing. The sample holds about 59,000 clones, roughly 94% seen once. The chain uses TRBV27 and TRBJ1-1, with D tentatively TRBD1 (6 bases). Material: CD8+ T cells from peripheral blood mononuclear cells, obtained after pregnancy. This clonotype originated in a female donor with multiple sclerosis, enrolled in a pregnancy study. CDR3 residues: CASSLQTGTEAFF. In DNA, the CDR3 is TGTGCCAGCAGTTTACAAACAGGGACTGAAGCTTTCTTT.